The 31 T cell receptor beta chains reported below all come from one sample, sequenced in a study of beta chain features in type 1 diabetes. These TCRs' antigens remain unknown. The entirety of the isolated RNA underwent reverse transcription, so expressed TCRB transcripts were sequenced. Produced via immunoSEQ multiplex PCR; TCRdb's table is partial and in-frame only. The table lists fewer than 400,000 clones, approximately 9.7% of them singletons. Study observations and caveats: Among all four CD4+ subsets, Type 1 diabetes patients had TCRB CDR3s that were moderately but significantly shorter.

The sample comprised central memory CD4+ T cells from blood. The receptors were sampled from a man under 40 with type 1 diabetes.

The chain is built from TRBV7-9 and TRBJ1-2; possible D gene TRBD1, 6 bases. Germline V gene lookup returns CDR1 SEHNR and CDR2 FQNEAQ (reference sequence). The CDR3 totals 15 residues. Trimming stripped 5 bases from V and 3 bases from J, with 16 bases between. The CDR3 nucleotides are TGTGCCAGCAGCCTCCCACAGGGAGCGGACTATGGCTACACCTTC. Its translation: CASSLPQGADYGYTF. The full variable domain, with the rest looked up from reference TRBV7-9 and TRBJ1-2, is DTGVSQNPRHKITKRGQNVTFRCDPISEHNRLYWYRQTLGQGPEFLTYFQNEAQLEKSRLLSDRFSAERPKGSFSTLEIQRTEQGDSAMYLCASSLPQGADYGYTFGSGTRLTVV.

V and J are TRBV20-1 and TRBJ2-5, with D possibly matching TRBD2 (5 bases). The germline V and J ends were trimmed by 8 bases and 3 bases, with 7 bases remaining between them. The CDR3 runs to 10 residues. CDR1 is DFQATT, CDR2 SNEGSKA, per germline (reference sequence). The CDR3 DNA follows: TGCAGTTCCGGGAAAGAGACCCAGTACTTC. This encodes CSSGKETQYF.

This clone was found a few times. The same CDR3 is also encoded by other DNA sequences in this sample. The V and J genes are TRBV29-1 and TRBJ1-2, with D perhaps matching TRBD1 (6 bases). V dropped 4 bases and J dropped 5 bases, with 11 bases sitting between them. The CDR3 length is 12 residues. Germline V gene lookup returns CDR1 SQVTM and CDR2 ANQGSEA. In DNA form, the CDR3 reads TGCAGCGTTGCTTGGGGGGCTTATGGCTACACCTTC. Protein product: CSVAWGAYGYTF.

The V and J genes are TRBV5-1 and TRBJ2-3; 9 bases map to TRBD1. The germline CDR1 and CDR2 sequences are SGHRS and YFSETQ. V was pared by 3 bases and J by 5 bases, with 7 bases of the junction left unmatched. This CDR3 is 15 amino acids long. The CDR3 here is CASSYRTGVRDTQYF. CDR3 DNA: TGCGCCAGCAGCTACCGGACAGGGGTGAGAGATACGCAGTATTTT. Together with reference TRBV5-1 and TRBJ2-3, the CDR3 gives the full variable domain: KAGVTQTPRYLIKTRGQQVTLSCSPISGHRSVSWYQQTPGQGLQFLFEYFSETQRNKGNFPGRFSGRQFSNSRSEMNVSTLELGDSALYLCASSYRTGVRDTQYFGPGTRLTVL.

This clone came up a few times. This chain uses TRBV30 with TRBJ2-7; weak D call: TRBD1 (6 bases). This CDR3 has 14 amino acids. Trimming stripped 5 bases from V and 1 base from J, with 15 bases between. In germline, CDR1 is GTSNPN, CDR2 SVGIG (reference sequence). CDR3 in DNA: TGTGCCTGGTCCCGGGACATCTTATCCTACGAGCAGTACTTC. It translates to CAWSRDILSYEQYF.

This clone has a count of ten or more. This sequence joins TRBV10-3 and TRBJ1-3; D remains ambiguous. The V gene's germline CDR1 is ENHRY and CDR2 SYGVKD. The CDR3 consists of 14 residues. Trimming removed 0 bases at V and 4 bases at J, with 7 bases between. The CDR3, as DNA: TGTGCCATCAGTGAGTCAGGCACGGGAAACACCATATATTTT. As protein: CAISESGTGNTIYF.

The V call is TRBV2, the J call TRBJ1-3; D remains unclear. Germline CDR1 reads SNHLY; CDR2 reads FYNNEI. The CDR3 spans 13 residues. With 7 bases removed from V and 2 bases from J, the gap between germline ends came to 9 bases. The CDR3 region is CASNLRPGNTIYF. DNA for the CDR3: TGTGCCAGCAACCTGAGGCCTGGAAACACCATATATTTT.

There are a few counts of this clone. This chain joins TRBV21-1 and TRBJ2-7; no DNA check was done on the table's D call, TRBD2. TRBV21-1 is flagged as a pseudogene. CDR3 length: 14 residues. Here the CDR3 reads CASSKLRPGTGQYF. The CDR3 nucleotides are TGTGCCAGCAGCAAACTTCGTCCAGGGACTGGGCAGTACTTC.

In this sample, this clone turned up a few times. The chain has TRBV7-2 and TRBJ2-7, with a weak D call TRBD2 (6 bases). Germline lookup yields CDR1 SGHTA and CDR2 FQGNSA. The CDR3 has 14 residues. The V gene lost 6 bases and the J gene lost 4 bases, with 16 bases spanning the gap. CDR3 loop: CASSADRGSYEQYF. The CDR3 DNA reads TGTGCCAGCAGTGCGGACCGGGGGAGTTACGAGCAGTACTTC.

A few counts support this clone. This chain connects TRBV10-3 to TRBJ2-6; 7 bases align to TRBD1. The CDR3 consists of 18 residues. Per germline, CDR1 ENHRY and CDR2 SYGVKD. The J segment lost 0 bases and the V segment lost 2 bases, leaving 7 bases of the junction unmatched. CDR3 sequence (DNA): TGTGCCATCAGTGAGAAACGGGACAGCGTCTCTGGGGCCAACGTCCTGACTTTC. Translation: CAISEKRDSVSGANVLTF.

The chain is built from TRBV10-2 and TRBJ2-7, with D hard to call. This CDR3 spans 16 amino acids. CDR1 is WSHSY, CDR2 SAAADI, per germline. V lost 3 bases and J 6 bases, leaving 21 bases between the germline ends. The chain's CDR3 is CASSDPGSLPTPEQYF. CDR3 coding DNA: TGCGCCAGCAGTGACCCCGGGTCACTCCCAACCCCCGAGCAGTACTTC.

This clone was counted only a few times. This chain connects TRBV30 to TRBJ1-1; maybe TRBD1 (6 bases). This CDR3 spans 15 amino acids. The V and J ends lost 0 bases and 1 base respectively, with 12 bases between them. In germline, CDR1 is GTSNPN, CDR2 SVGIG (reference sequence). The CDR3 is CAWSVPGTQNTEAFF. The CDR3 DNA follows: TGTGCCTGGAGTGTACCCGGGACACAGAACACTGAAGCTTTCTTT.

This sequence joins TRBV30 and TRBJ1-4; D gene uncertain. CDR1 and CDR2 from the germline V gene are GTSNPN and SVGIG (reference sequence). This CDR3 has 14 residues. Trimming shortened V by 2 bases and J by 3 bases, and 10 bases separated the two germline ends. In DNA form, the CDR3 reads TGTGCCTGGAGTATCGGGCACGCTAATGAAAAACTGTTTTTT. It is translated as CAWSIGHANEKLFF.

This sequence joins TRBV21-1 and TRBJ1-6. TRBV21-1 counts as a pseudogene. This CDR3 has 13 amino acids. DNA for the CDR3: TGTGCGCCGGACGGAGCCTATAATTCACCCCTCCACTTT. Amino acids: CAPDGAYNSPLHF.

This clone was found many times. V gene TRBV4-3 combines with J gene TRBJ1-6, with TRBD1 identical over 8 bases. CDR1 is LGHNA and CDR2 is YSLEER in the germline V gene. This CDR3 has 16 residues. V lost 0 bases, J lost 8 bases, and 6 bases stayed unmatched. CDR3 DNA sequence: TGCGCCAGCAGCCAAGATCCAGGACAGGGAGATTCACCCCTCCACTTT. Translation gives CASSQDPGQGDSPLHF.

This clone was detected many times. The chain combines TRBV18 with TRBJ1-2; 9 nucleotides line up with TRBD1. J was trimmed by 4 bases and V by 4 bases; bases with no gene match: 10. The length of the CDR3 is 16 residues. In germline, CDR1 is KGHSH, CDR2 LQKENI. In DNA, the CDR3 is TGTGCCAGCTCACGGATACAGGGGGCTGAGTCCTATGGCTACACCTTC. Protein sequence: CASSRIQGAESYGYTF.

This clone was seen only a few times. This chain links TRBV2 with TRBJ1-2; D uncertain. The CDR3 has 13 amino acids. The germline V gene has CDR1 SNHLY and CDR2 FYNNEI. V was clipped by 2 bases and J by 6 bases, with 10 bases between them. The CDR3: CASSESHTNGYTF. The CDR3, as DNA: TGTGCCAGCAGTGAAAGCCACACAAATGGCTACACCTTC.

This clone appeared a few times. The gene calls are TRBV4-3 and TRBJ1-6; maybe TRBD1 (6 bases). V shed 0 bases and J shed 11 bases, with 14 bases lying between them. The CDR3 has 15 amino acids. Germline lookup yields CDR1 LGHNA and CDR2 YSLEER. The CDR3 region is CASSQDRDNLTPLHF. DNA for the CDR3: TGCGCCAGCAGCCAAGATCGGGACAACTTAACACCCCTCCACTTT.

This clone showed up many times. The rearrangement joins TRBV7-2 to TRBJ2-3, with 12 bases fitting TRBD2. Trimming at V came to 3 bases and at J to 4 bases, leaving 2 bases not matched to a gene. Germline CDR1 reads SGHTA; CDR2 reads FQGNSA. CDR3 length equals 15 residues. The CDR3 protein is CASSFLAGGADTQYF. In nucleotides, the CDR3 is TGTGCCAGCAGCTTCCTAGCGGGGGGGGCAGATACGCAGTATTTT.

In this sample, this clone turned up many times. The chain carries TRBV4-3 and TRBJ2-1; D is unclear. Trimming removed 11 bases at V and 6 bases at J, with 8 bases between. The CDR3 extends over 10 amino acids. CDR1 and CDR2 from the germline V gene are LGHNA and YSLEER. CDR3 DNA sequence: TGCGCCTATAGGCCCAATGAGCAGTTCTTC. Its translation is CAYRPNEQFF.

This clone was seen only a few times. CDR3 DNA sequence: TGCGCCAGCAGACTGCAGGGTTCTAACACAGATACGCAGTATTTT. Residues: CASRLQGSNTDTQYF. The genes are TRBV5-1 and TRBJ2-3; D is possibly TRBD1 (5 bases). CDR1 and CDR2 from the germline V gene are SGHRS and YFSETQ. The V end was cut by 5 bases, the J end by 2 bases, with 15 bases between. This CDR3 is 15 amino acids long.

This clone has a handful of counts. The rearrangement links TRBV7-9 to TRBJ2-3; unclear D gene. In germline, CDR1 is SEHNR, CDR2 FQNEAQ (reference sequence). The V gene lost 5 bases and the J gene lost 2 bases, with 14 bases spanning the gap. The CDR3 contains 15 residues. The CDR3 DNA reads TGTGCCAGCAGCAAACGTGGGCCAGACACAGATACGCAGTATTTT. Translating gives CASSKRGPDTDTQYF.

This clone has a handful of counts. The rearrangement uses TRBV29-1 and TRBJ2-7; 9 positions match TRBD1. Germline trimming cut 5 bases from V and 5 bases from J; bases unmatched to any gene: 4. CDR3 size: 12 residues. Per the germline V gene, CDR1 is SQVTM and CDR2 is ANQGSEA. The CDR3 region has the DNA TGCAGCGTTCGGGACAGGGTAAACGAGCAGTACTTC. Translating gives CSVRDRVNEQYF.

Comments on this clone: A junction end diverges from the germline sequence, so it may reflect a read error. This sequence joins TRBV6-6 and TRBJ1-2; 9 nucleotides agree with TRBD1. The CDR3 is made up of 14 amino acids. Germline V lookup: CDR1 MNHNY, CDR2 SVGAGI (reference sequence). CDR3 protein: CASSYPPGQGYPFF. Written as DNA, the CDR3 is TGTGCCAGCAGTTACCCTCCGGGACAGGGATATCCGTTCTTC.

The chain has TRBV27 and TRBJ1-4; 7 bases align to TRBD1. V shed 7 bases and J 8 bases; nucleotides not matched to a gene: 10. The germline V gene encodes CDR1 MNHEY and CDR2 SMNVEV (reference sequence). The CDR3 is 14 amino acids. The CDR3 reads CASKSRQGREKLFF. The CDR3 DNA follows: TGTGCCAGCAAATCCCGACAGGGTAGGGAAAAACTGTTTTTT.

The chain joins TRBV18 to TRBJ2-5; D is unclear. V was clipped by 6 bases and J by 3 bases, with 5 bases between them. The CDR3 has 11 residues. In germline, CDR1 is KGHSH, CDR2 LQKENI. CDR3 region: CASSKKETQYF. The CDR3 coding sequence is TGTGCCAGCTCGAAGAAAGAGACCCAGTACTTC.

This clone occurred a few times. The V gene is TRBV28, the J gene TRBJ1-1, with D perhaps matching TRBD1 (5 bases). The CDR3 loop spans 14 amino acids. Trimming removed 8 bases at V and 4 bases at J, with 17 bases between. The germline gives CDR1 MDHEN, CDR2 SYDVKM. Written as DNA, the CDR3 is TGTGCCAGCCCTGGGGGTGGGGCAATCACTGAAGCTTTCTTT. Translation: CASPGGGAITEAFF. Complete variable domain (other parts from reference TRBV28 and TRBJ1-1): DVKVTQSSRYLVKRTGEKVFLECVQDMDHENMFWYRQDPGLGLRLIYFSYDVKMKEKGDIPEGYSVSREKKERFSLILESASTNQTSMYLCASPGGGAITEAFFGQGTRLTVV.

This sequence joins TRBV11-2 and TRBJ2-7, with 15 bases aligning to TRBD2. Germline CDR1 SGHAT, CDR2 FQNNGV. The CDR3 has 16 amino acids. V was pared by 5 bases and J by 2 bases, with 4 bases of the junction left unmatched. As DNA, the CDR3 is TGTGCCAGCAGCGCGGGACTAGCGGGGGGAACCTACGAGCAGTACTTC. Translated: CASSAGLAGGTYEQYF.

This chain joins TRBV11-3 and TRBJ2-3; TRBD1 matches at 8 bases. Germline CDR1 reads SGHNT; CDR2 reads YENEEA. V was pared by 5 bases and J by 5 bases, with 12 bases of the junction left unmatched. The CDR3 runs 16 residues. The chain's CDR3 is CASSPGQGGSVDTQYF. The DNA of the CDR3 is TGTGCCAGCAGCCCTGGACAGGGTGGGTCGGTAGATACGCAGTATTTT.

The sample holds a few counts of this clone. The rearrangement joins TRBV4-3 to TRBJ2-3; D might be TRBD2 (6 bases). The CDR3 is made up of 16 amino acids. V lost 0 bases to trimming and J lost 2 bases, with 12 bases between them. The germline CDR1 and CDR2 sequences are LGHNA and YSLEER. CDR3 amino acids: CASSQEWAGSTDTQYF. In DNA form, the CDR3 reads TGCGCCAGCAGCCAAGAATGGGCGGGGTCCACAGATACGCAGTATTTT.

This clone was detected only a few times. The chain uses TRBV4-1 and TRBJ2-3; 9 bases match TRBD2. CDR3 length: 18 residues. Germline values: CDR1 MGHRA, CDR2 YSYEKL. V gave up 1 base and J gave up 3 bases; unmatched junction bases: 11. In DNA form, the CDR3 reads TGCGCCAGCAGCCAAGCCCTCCAGCGGGGGGTGGGTACAGATACGCAGTATTTT. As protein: CASSQALQRGVGTDTQYF.